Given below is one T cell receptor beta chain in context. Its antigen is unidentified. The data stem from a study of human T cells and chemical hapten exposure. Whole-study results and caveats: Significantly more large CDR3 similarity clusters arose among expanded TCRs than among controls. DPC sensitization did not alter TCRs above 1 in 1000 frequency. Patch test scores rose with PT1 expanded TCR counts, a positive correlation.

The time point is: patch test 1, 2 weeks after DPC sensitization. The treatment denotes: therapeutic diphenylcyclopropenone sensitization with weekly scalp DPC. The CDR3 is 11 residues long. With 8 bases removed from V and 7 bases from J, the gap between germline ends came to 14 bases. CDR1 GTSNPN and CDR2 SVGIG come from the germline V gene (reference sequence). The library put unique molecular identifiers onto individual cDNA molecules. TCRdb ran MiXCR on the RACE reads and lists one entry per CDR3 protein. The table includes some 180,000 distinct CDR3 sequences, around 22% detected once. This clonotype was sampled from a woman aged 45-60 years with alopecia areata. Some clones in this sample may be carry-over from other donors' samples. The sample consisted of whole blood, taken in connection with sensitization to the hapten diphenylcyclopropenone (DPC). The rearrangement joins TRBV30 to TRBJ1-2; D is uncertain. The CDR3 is CARGGSSGYTF. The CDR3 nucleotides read TGTGCCCGAGGCGGGTCTTCTGGCTACACCTTC.